The 15 T cell receptor beta chains below all came from one sample that was sequenced in a study of T cells in Graves' hyperthyroidism and ophthalmopathy. Amplified regions were TCR beta CDR3 sequences from RNA transcripts. An initial round of RT-PCR targeting the TCR CDR3 relied on the HTBI primer set. TCRdb reanalysed the multiplex PCR reads using MiXCR and keeps one entry per CDR3 protein. The data hold a few hundred thousand distinct CDR3 sequences, with around a sixth observed a single time. Sequencing input: blood. Receptors originate from a woman in her twenties or thirties with Graves' hyperthyroidism.

This clonotype turned up a few times. This sequence joins TRBV7-9 and TRBJ2-3; D is unclear. Germline lookup yields CDR1 SEHNR and CDR2 FQNEAQ (reference sequence). The length of the CDR3 is 15 residues. Trimming removed 1 base from V and 3 bases from J, with 11 bases in between. The CDR3 coding sequence is TGTGCCAGCAGCTTAGGACACCACACGACAGATACGCAGTATTTT. This translates into CASSLGHHTTDTQYF.

The genes are TRBV29-1 and TRBJ2-1; D unresolved. From germline, CDR1 is SQVTM and CDR2 ANQGSEA. This CDR3 has 14 amino acids. V dropped 7 bases and J dropped 0 bases, with 13 bases sitting between them. CDR3 DNA sequence: TGCAGCGGACTTTTTGGCGACTCCTACAATGAGCAGTTCTTC. Protein: CSGLFGDSYNEQFF.

The sample holds one count of this clonotype. This sequence may be a read error, since a much larger clone differs from it by one base. The genes are TRBV12-3 or TRBV12-4 and TRBJ2-3; 14 bases line up with TRBD2. The CDR3 contains 17 residues. CDR3 protein: CASSLGGTSGSTGTQYF. CDR3 sequence (DNA): TGTGCCAGCAGCTTAGGGGGGACTAGCGGGAGTACAGGTACGCAGTATTTT.

This clonotype came up many times. The chain is built from TRBV28 and TRBJ2-5; TRBD2 agrees at 10 bases. CDR1 and CDR2 (germline): MDHEN, SYDVKM. Unmatched junction bases numbered 4, after V lost 4 bases and J lost 5 bases. CDR3 length equals 14 residues. The CDR3 reads CASSWLAGDETQYF. The DNA of the CDR3 is TGTGCCAGCAGTTGGCTAGCGGGAGACGAGACCCAGTACTTC.

As for this clonotype: A much more abundant neighbour one base away suggests this may be a read error. The chain links TRBV29-1 to TRBJ2-2, with D perhaps assigned TRBD1 or TRBD2 (6 bases each). The CDR3 has 16 amino acids. Germline CDR1 and CDR2: SQVTM and ANQGSEA. The CDR3 DNA follows: TGCAGCGTATCCCGGGGGCTAGCGCCGAACACCGGGGAGCCGTTTTTT. It encodes CSVSRGLAPNTGEPFF.

The rearrangement joins TRBV11-1 to TRBJ2-3; TRBD2 matches at 10 bases. The germline CDR1 and CDR2 sequences are SGHAT and FQDESV (reference sequence). This CDR3 is built from 14 residues. J lost 3 bases, V lost 6 bases, and 3 bases had no gene match. The CDR3 nucleotides read TGTGCCAGCAGAGTTAGCGGGAGGACAGATACGCAGTATTTT. Its translation is CASRVSGRTDTQYF.

This clonotype was recorded at least ten times. The chain uses TRBV27 and TRBJ2-7; 12 bases agree with TRBD2. The CDR3 loop spans 14 amino acids. Per germline, CDR1 MNHEY and CDR2 SMNVEV (reference sequence). Losses at the gene ends were 10 bases for V and 5 bases for J; bases not matched to a gene: 9. This chain's CDR3 is CATSRTSGTHEQYF. The CDR3 coding sequence is TGTGCCACCTCAAGGACTAGCGGGACCCACGAGCAGTACTTC.

This clonotype was seen many times. This sequence joins TRBV20-1 and TRBJ2-7; maybe TRBD2 (7 bases). Trimming left V 2 bases short and J 5 bases short, with 22 bases between. CDR1 is DFQATT, CDR2 SNEGSKA, per germline (reference sequence). CDR3 length equals 16 residues. The CDR3 DNA reads TGCAGTGCTAGAAGACCTAGGGGGGGTCAGGGCCACGAGCAGTACTTC. This codes for CSARRPRGGQGHEQYF.

This clonotype was recorded a few times. The genes are TRBV2 and TRBJ1-6; a possible D gene is TRBD1 (5 bases). With 4 bases removed from V and 0 bases from J, the gap between germline ends came to 7 bases. The CDR3 has 15 residues. Looked up from germline, CDR1 is SNHLY and CDR2 is FYNNEI. CDR3 DNA: TGTGCCAGCAGTGTGAGGGGCTCCTATAATTCACCCCTCCACTTT. The encoded protein is CASSVRGSYNSPLHF.

This clonotype came up many times. The V gene is TRBV20-1, the J gene TRBJ2-1, with TRBD1 matching over 11 bases. This CDR3 contains 15 residues. CDR1 is DFQATT and CDR2 is SNEGSKA in the germline V gene (reference sequence). V was clipped by 5 bases and J by 3 bases; unmatched bases: 6. The CDR3 here is CSAPGQGANYNEQFF. The DNA of the CDR3 is TGCAGTGCTCCTGGACAGGGGGCAAACTACAATGAGCAGTTCTTC.

The chain employs TRBV24-1 and TRBJ2-1; D ambiguous. Trimming took off 3 bases at V and 6 bases at J, with 11 bases between the two ends. CDR1 and CDR2 from the germline V gene are KGHDR and SFDVKD. This CDR3 contains 14 residues. CDR3 DNA: TGTGCCACCAGTGATCCAGGAGCCTTCAATGAGCAGTTCTTC. It codes for CATSDPGAFNEQFF.

This clonotype appeared many times. This chain connects TRBV7-3 to TRBJ1-6; D perhaps matches TRBD1 (5 bases). CDR3 length equals 15 residues. The ends were cut back, 5 bases at V and 6 bases at J, with 14 bases in the middle. Germline V lookup: CDR1 SGHTA, CDR2 FQGTGA. CDR3 protein: CASSPQGGVNSPLHF. In DNA, the CDR3 is TGTGCCAGCAGCCCCCAGGGAGGGGTTAATTCACCCCTCCACTTT.

The genes are TRBV4-2 and TRBJ2-7; a weak D match, TRBD2 (6 bases). Germline CDR1 LGHNA, CDR2 YNFKEQ. With 0 bases removed from V and 9 bases from J, the gap between germline ends came to 18 bases. This CDR3 contains 15 residues. DNA of the CDR3: TGTGCCAGCAGCCAAGACGGATATCGCGGGGCTGTGCAGTACTTC. Amino acids: CASSQDGYRGAVQYF.

This clonotype was found many times. The gene calls are TRBV7-9 and TRBJ1-1; tentative D call: TRBD1 (5 bases). This CDR3 contains 13 residues. Trimming left V 2 bases short and J 7 bases short, with 11 bases between. CDR1 and CDR2 from the germline V gene are SEHNR and FQNEAQ (reference sequence). The CDR3 sequence: CASSLQGRGEAFF. As DNA, the CDR3 is TGTGCCAGCAGCTTACAGGGACGCGGTGAAGCTTTCTTT.

This clonotype has a count of ten or more. The chain links TRBV11-2 to TRBJ2-7; D possibly corresponds to TRBD2 (5 bases). The CDR3 covers 16 residues. V was cut by 0 bases and J by 4 bases, with 16 bases left in between. The germline CDR1 and CDR2 sequences are SGHAT and FQNNGV. Here the CDR3 reads CASSLDRSGANYEQYF. The CDR3 nucleotides are TGTGCCAGCAGCTTAGATCGGAGCGGAGCCAATTACGAGCAGTACTTC.